The 2 T cell receptor beta chains given below trace back to one sample, sequenced in a study of CD8 T cells in ankylosing spondylitis. MiXCR, applied by TCRdb to the 5' RACE reads, yields one record per CDR3 protein. In the table there are 250,000 or so distinct CDR3 sequences, about a sixth of which are singletons. The sequenced sample was blood, either unsorted or a sorted T cell fraction (not recorded which). These receptors were taken from a male donor with ankylosing spondylitis or in good health (not recorded which).

The chain couples TRBV20-1 to TRBJ2-7, with 11 bases matching TRBD2. V was pared by 6 bases and J by 4 bases, with 8 bases of the junction left unmatched. This CDR3 is 14 amino acids long. Germline V gene sequence: CDR1 DFQATT, CDR2 SNEGSKA (reference sequence). The CDR3 loop reads CSAELAGVFYEQYF. CDR3 bases: TGCAGTGCGGAACTAGCGGGAGTTTTTTACGAGCAGTACTTC.

Details on this clonotype: A much larger clone sits a single nucleotide away, making a read error possible. V usage is TRBV12-3 or TRBV12-4 and J usage is TRBJ2-1, with D tentatively TRBD1 or TRBD2 (5 bases each). The CDR3 extends over 13 amino acids. Between the trimmed V and J ends, which lost 3 bases and 12 bases, there was a span of 15 bases. The CDR3 sequence: CASSLTGLGAQFF. The CDR3 nucleotides are TGTGCCAGCAGTTTGACGGGGCTTGGTGCGCAGTTCTTC.